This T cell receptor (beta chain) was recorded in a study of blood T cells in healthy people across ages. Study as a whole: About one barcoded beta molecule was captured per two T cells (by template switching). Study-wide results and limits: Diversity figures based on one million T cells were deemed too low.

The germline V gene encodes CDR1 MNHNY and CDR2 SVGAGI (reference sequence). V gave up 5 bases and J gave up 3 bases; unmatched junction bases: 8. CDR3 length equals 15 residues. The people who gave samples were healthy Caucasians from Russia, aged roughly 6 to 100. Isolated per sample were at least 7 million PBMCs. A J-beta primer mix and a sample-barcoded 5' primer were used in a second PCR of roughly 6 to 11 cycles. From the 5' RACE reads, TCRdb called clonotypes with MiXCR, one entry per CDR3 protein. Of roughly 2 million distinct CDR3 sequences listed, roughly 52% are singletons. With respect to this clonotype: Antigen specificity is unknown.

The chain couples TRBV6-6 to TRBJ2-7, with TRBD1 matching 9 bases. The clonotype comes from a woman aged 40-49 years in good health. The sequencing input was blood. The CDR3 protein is CASSTQNRGLYEQYF. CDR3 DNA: TGTGCCAGCAGTACCCAGAACAGGGGGCTCTACGAGCAGTACTTC.